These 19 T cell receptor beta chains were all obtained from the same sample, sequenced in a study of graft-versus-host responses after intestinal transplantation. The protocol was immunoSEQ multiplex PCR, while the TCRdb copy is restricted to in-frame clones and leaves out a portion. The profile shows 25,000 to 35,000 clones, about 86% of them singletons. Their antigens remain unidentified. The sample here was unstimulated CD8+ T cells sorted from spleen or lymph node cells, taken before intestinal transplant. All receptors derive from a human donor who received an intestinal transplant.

The CDR3 nucleotides read TGTGCCAGCAGCGACCAGGGGGCATTACTTGGCTACACCTTC. Its translation: CASSDQGALLGYTF. The chain joins TRBV9 to TRBJ1-2; TRBD1 matches 8 bases. V trimming: 3 bases; J trimming: 7 bases; junction bases outside the gene matches: 8. CDR1 and CDR2 from the germline V gene are SGDLS and YYNGEE. The CDR3 length is 14 residues.

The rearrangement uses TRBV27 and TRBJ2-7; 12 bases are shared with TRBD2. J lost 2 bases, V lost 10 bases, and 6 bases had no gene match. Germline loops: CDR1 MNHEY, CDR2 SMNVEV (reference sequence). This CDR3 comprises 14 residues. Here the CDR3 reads CATSRTSGAYEQYF. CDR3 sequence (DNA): TGTGCCACTTCACGGACTAGCGGGGCCTACGAGCAGTACTTC.

The CDR3 here is CASSQGFPSGPYNEQFF. The CDR3 DNA is TGCGCCAGCAGCCAAGGATTTCCTAGCGGGCCCTACAATGAGCAGTTCTTC. This chain connects TRBV4-1 to TRBJ2-1; 8 positions agree with TRBD2. Germline V gives CDR1 MGHRA, CDR2 YSYEKL. The CDR3 runs to 17 residues. V lost 1 base and J lost 2; bases outside the gene matches: 7.

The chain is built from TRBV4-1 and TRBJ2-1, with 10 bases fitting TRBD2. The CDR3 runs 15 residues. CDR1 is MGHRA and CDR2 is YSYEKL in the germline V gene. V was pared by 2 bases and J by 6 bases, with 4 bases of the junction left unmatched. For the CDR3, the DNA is TGCGCCAGCAGCCAACTAGCGGGAGAGGGCAATGAGCAGTTCTTC. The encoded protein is CASSQLAGEGNEQFF.

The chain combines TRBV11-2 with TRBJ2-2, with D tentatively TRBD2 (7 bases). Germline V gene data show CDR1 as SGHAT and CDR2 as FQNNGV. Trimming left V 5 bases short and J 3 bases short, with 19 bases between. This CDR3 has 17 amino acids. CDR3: CASSPSWRGRDTGELFF. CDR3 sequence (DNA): TGTGCCAGCAGCCCGTCCTGGCGGGGGCGTGACACCGGGGAGCTGTTTTTT.

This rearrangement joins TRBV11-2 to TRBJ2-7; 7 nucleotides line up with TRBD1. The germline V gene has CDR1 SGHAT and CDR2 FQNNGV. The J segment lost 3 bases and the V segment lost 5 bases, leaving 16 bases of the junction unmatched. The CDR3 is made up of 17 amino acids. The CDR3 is CASSTTSPGQKLYEQYF. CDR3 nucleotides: TGTGCCAGCAGCACAACCTCTCCGGGACAGAAGCTCTACGAGCAGTACTTC.

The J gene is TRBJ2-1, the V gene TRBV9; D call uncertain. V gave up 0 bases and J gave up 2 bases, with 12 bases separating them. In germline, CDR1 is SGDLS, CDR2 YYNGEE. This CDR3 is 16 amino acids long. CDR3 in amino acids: CASSVDPRFAYNEQFF. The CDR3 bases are TGTGCCAGCAGCGTAGATCCCAGATTTGCCTACAATGAGCAGTTCTTC.

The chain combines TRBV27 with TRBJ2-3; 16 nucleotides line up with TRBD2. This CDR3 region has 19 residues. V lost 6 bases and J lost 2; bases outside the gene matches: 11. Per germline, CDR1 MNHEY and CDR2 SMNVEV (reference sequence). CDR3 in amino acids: CASRIGGLAGGRATDTQYF. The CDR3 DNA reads TGTGCCAGCAGGATCGGGGGACTAGCGGGGGGGAGGGCCACAGATACGCAGTATTTT.

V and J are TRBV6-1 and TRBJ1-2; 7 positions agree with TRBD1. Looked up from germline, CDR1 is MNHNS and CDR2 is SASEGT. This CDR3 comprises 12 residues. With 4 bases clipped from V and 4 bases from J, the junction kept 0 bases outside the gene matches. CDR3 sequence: CASSAGGYGYTF. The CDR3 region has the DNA TGTGCCAGCAGTGCAGGGGGCTATGGCTACACCTTC.

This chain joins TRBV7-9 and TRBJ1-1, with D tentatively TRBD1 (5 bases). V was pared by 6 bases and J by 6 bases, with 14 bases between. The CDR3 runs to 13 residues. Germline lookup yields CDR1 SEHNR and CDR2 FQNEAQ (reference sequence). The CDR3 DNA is TGTGCCAGCAGAGGGGTCCCCGGGCCTGAAGCTTTCTTT. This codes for CASRGVPGPEAFF. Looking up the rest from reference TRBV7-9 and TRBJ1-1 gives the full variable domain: DTGVSQNPRHKITKRGQNVTFRCDPISEHNRLYWYRQTLGQGPEFLTYFQNEAQLEKSRLLSDRFSAERPKGSFSTLEIQRTEQGDSAMYLCASRGVPGPEAFFGQGTRLTVV.

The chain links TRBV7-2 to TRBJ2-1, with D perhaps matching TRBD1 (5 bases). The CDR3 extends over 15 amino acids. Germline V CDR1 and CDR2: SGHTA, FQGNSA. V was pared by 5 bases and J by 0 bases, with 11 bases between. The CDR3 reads CASSRTGSSYNEQFF. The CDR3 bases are TGTGCCAGCAGCCGTACAGGTAGCTCCTACAATGAGCAGTTCTTC.

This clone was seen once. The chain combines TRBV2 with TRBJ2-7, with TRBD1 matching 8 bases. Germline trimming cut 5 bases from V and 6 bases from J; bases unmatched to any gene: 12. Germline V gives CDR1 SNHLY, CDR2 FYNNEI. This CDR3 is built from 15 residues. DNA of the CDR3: TGTGCCAGCAGTCATTCCAAACAGGGGGAAATCGAGCAGTACTTC. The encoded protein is CASSHSKQGEIEQYF. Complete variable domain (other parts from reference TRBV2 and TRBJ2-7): EPEVTQTPSHQVTQMGQEVILRCVPISNHLYFYWYRQILGQKVEFLVSFYNNEISEKSEIFDDQFSVERPDGSNFTLKIRSTKLEDSAMYFCASSHSKQGEIEQYFGPGTRLTVT.

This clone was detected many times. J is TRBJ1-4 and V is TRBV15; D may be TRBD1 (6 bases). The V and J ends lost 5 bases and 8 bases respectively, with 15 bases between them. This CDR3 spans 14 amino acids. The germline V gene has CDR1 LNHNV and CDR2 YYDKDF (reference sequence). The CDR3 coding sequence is TGTGCCACCAGCCGGGGCAGGGGCGGCGAAAAACTGTTTTTT. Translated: CATSRGRGGEKLFF.

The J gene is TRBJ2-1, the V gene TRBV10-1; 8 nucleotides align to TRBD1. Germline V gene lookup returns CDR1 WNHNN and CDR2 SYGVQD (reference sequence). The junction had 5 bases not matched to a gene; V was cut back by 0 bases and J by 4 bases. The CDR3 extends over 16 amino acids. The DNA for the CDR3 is TGCGCCAGCAGTGAGTCCTTATGGACAGGGTACAATGAGCAGTTCTTC. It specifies CASSESLWTGYNEQFF.

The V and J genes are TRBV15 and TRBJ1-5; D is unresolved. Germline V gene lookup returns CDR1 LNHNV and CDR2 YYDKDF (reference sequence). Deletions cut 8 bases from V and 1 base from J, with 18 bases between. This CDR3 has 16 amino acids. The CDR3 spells CATEINRGASNQPQHF. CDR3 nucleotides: TGTGCCACCGAGATTAATCGGGGTGCCAGCAATCAGCCCCAGCATTTT.

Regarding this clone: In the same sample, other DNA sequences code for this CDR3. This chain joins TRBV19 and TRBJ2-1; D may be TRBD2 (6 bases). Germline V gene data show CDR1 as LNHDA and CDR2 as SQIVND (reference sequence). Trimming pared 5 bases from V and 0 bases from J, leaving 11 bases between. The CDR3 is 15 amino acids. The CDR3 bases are TGTGCCAGTAGTTCCGGAGGGAGCTCCTACAATGAGCAGTTCTTC. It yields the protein CASSSGGSSYNEQFF.

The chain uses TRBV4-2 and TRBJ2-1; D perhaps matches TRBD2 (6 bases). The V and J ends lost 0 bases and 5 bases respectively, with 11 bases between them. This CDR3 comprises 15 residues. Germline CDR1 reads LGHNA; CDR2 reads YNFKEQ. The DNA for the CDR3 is TGTGCCAGCAGCCAAGATCGGGGGTCCAACAATGAGCAGTTCTTC. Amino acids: CASSQDRGSNNEQFF.

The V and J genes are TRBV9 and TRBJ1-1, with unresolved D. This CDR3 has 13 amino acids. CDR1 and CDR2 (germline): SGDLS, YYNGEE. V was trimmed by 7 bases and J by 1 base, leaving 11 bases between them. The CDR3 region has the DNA TGTGCCAGCTCTCTTACTGGGAACACTGAAGCTTTCTTT. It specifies CASSLTGNTEAFF.

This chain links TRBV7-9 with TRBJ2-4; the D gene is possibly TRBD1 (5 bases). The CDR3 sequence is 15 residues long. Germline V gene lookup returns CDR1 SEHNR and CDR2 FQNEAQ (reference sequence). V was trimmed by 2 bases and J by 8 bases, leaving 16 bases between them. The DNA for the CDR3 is TGTGCCAGCAGCTTATCTTTGCACAAAGGGGACATTCAGTACTTC. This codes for CASSLSLHKGDIQYF.